This T cell receptor beta chain was recovered during a study of control samples from healthy donors and cancer patients. The CDR3 is 15 amino acids. Repertoires were generated with immunoSEQ multiplex PCR, while TCRdb's copy carries only in-frame clones and drops some. Of roughly 73,000 clones in the sample, 85% to 95% are singletons; the top ten hold over 4.5%. The sequenced sample consisted of blood. This sequence joins TRBV21-1 and TRBJ1-2; TRBD1 reflects the table's D call only, with no check against the DNA. TRBV21-1 is noted as a pseudogene. This receptor was identified in a woman aged 55-69 years in good health. The CDR3 DNA is TGTGCCAGCAGCAAACCTCAGACAGTTAGCTATGGCTACACCTTC. It translates to CASSKPQTVSYGYTF.